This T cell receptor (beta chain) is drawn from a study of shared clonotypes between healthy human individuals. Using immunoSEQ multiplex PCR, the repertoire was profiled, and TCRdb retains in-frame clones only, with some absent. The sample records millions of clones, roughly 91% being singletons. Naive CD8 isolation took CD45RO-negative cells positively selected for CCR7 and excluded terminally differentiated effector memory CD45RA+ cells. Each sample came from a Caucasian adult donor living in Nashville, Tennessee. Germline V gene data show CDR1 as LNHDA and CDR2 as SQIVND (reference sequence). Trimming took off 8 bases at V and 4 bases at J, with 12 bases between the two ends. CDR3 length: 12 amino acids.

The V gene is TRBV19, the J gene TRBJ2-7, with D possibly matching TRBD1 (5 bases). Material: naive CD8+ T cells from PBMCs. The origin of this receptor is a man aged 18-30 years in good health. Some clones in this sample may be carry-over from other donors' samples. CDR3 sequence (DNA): TGTGCCAGTGGAGCAGGGTCATACGAGCAGTACTTC. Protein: CASGAGSYEQYF.